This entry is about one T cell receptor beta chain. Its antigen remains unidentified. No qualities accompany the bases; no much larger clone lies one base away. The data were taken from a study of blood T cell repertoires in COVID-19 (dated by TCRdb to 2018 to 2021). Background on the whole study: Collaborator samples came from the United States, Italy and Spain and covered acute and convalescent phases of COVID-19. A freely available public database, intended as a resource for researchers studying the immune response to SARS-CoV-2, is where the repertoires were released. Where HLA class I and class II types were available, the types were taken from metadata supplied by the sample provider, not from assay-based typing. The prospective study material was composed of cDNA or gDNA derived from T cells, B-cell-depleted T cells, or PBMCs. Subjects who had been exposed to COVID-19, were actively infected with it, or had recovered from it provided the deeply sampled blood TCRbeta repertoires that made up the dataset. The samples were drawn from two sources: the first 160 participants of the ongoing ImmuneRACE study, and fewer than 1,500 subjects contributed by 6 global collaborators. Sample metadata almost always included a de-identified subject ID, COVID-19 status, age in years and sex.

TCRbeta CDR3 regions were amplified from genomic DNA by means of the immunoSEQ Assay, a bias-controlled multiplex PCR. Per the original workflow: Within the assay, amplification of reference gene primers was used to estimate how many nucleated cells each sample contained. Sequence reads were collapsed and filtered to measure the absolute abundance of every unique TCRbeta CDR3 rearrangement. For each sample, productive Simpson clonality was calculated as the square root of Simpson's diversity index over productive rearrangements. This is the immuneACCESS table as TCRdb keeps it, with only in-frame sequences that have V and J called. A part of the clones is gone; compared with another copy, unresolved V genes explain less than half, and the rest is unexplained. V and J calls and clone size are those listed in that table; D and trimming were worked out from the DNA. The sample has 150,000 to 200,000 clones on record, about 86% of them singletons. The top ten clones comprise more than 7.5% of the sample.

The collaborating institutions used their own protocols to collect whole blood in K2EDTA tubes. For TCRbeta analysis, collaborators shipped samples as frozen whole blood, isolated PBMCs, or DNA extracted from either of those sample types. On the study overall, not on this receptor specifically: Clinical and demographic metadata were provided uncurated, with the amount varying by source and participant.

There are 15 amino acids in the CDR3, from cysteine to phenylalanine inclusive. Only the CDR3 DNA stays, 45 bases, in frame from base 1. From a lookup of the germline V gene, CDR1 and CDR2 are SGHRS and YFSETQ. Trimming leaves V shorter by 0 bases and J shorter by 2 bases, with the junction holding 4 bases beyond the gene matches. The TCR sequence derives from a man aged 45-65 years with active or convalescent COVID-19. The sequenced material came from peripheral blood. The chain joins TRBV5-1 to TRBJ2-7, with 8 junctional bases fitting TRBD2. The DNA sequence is TGCGCCAGCAGCTTGGATACTAGCGGAGCCTACGAGCAGTACTTC. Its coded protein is CASSLDTSGAYEQYF.